This TCR beta chain was found in a study of PD-1 blockade in mismatch repair-deficient tumors. Across the study: Enrolled about 2012-2016, patients had progressing, pretreated mismatch repair-deficient cancers of 12 types.

The protocol was immunoSEQ multiplex PCR, while the TCRdb copy is restricted to in-frame clones and leaves out a portion. Of 100,000 to 150,000 clones detected, roughly 86% appear once; the ten largest clones hold approximately 12%. TCR sequencing covered a few patients who responded to pembrolizumab. The CDR3 extends over 16 amino acids. Germline V gene data show CDR1 as LGHNA and CDR2 as YSLEER. J was trimmed by 7 bases and V by 0 bases; bases with no gene match: 9. The chain combines TRBV4-3 with TRBJ2-7; 10 nucleotides align to TRBD2. The sequence derives from an adult with mismatch repair-deficient cancer. Sequenced here: peripheral blood, sampled 44 weeks after starting pembrolizumab. Here the CDR3 DNA reads TGCGCCAGCAGCCAAGATTCCAGCGGGAGGGTGTGGGAGCAGTACTTC. Translated: CASSQDSSGRVWEQYF.